Below are 29 T cell receptor beta chains sequenced from a single sample in a study of control samples from healthy donors and cancer patients. Assay: immunoSEQ multiplex PCR; the TCRdb copy retains only in-frame clones and omits some. The table shows under 150,000 clones, with about nine tenths occurring only once. Input material: blood. The receptors stem from a man aged 25 to 45 in good health.

V gene TRBV5-4 combines with J gene TRBJ2-3; 7 bases align to TRBD2. The CDR3 extends over 15 amino acids. V lost 6 bases to trimming and J lost 4 bases; unmatched junction nucleotides: 11. Germline V gene data show CDR1 as SGHNT and CDR2 as YYREEE (reference sequence). The CDR3: CASKQAGGSADTQYF. The CDR3 nucleotides are TGTGCCAGCAAGCAGGCTGGCGGGAGTGCAGATACGCAGTATTTT.

This rearrangement joins TRBV19 to TRBJ1-1; D call uncertain. The length of the CDR3 is 13 residues. Germline CDR1 is LNHDA and CDR2 is SQIVND (reference sequence). Between the trimmed V and J ends, which lost 3 bases and 0 bases, there was a span of 5 bases. CDR3 DNA sequence: TGTGCCAGTAGTATTTTGGTGAACACTGAAGCTTTCTTT. Its protein product is CASSILVNTEAFF.

This chain uses TRBV4-2 with TRBJ2-7, with 11 bases fitting TRBD2. Germline V CDR1 and CDR2: LGHNA, YNFKEQ. The ends lost 2 bases at V and 3 bases at J; junction bases unmatched: 3. CDR3 length equals 15 residues. Written as DNA, the CDR3 is TGTGCCAGCAGCCAATCTCTAGCGGGAGGCTACGAGCAGTACTTC. Its protein product is CASSQSLAGGYEQYF.

The chain is built from TRBV3-1 (or the pseudogene TRBV3-2) and TRBJ2-4, with 7 bases fitting TRBD1. The CDR3 spans 19 residues. The V segment lost 4 bases and the J segment 0 bases; nucleotides outside the gene matches: 15. The germline gives CDR1 LGHDT, CDR2 YNNKEL (reference sequence). CDR3 nucleotide sequence: TGTGCCAGCAGCCCTCCTTTAAGACAGGGAACCCTAGCCAAAAACATTCAGTACTTC. Protein product: CASSPPLRQGTLAKNIQYF.

The chain combines TRBV27 with TRBJ1-3; 7 bases are shared with TRBD1. Germline lookup yields CDR1 MNHEY and CDR2 SMNVEV (reference sequence). CDR3 size: 17 residues. V gave up 6 bases and J gave up 4 bases; unmatched junction bases: 15. The CDR3 bases are TGTGCCAGCAGCCCTTGGATGGGACAGCCTGGGGGAAACACCATATATTTT. Protein product: CASSPWMGQPGGNTIYF.

This chain links TRBV18 with TRBJ2-7; D is perhaps TRBD1 (5 bases). The CDR3 runs to 14 residues. Trimming stripped 5 bases from V and 7 bases from J, with 18 bases between. Germline CDR1 and CDR2: KGHSH and LQKENI. CDR3 protein: CASSDWATVGEQYF. CDR3 in DNA: TGTGCCAGCTCAGATTGGGCGACAGTGGGGGAGCAGTACTTC.

The chain carries TRBV6-5 and TRBJ2-5, with D hard to call. CDR3 length equals 14 residues. With 0 bases removed from V and 1 base from J, the gap between germline ends came to 6 bases. The V gene's germline CDR1 is MNHEY and CDR2 SVGAGI. CDR3: CASSYSVGQETQYF. CDR3 bases: TGTGCCAGCAGTTACTCAGTCGGCCAAGAGACCCAGTACTTC.

The genes are TRBV7-8 and TRBJ1-1, with D possibly being TRBD1 (5 bases). The V gene's germline CDR1 is SGHVS and CDR2 FQNEAQ. The CDR3 spans 13 residues. Trimming left V 0 bases short and J 4 bases short, with 6 bases between. The CDR3 region has the DNA TGTGCCAGCAGCTTAGCCGGGGCCACTGAAGCTTTCTTT. Protein sequence: CASSLAGATEAFF.

The DNA for the CDR3 is TGCGCCAGCAGCCAAGATCGGGTCAACACAGATACGCAGTATTTT. This sequence encodes CASSQDRVNTDTQYF. The chain couples TRBV4-3 to TRBJ2-3; D is uncertain. The V gene lost 0 bases and the J gene lost 2 bases, with 9 bases spanning the gap. CDR3 length equals 15 residues. Germline assignment: CDR1 LGHNA and CDR2 YSLEER.

The V call is TRBV18, the J call TRBJ1-6; no clear D gene. V lost 6 bases to trimming and J lost 7 bases, with 13 bases between them. Germline lookup yields CDR1 KGHSH and CDR2 LQKENI. This CDR3 region has 14 residues. The DNA of the CDR3 is TGTGCCAGCTCGTCGTACGGACGAAATTCACCCCTCCACTTT. This sequence encodes CASSSYGRNSPLHF.

The gene calls are TRBV29-1 and TRBJ1-2, with a tentative D call TRBD1 (5 bases). Trimming cost V 4 bases and J 8 bases, with 14 bases left between them. This CDR3 spans 12 amino acids. CDR1 and CDR2 from the germline V gene are SQVTM and ANQGSEA. CDR3: CSVARGREGYTF. The CDR3 nucleotides read TGCAGCGTTGCTAGGGGACGGGAGGGCTACACCTTC.

In nucleotides, the CDR3 is TGTGCCAGCAGTTATGCTGCTAACTATGGCTACACCTTC. It is translated as CASSYAANYGYTF. The chain employs TRBV6-6 and TRBJ1-2; no reliable D call. CDR3 size: 13 residues. Germline values: CDR1 MNHNY, CDR2 SVGAGI (reference sequence). The V end lost 3 bases, the J end lost 0 bases, and 5 bases lay between the germline ends.

To note about this clone: This CDR3 is also generated by other DNA sequences in the sample. The rearrangement uses TRBV28 and TRBJ2-1, with 8 bases fitting TRBD2. The ends lost 2 bases at V and 2 bases at J; junction bases unmatched: 8. CDR3 length: 17 residues. Germline values: CDR1 MDHEN, CDR2 SYDVKM. CDR3 residues: CASSLAGGSTTYNEQFF. The CDR3 nucleotides read TGTGCCAGCAGTTTAGCGGGAGGATCCACGACCTACAATGAGCAGTTCTTC.

The rearrangement links TRBV7-9 to TRBJ1-2; D gene unclear. Germline loops: CDR1 SEHNR, CDR2 FQNEAQ (reference sequence). The CDR3 has 11 amino acids. Trimming took off 1 base at V and 14 bases at J, with 11 bases between the two ends. The CDR3 sequence is CASSLDTIRTF. CDR3 bases: TGTGCCAGCAGCTTAGACACAATTAGAACCTTC.

The rearrangement links TRBV12-5 to TRBJ1-5; D ambiguous. Germline lookup yields CDR1 LGHNT and CDR2 FRNRAP. V was clipped by 5 bases and J by 3 bases, with 8 bases between them. The CDR3 is made up of 13 amino acids. The CDR3 DNA follows: TGTGCTAGTGGTCCCAGCTCCAATCAGCCCCAGCATTTT. It codes for CASGPSSNQPQHF.

This clone was recorded only once. The CDR3 bases are TGTGCCAGCAGCTCCGGACACCAAGAGACCCAGTACTTC. Translating it yields CASSSGHQETQYF. The J gene is TRBJ2-5, the V gene TRBV5-4; D remains ambiguous. The CDR3 loop spans 13 amino acids. Trimming removed 3 bases from V and 0 bases from J, with 6 bases in between. The V gene's germline CDR1 is SGHNT and CDR2 YYREEE (reference sequence). The full variable domain, with the rest looked up from reference TRBV5-4 and TRBJ2-5, is ETGVTQSPTHLIKTRGQQVTLRCSSQSGHNTVSWYQQALGQGPQFIFQYYREEENGRGNFPPRFSGLQFPNYSSELNVNALELDDSALYLCASSSGHQETQYFGPGTRLLVL.

V is TRBV28 and J is TRBJ2-2; 12 bases are a match to TRBD2. Germline V CDR1 and CDR2: MDHEN, SYDVKM. The CDR3 is made up of 17 amino acids. V dropped 5 bases and J dropped 8; count of bases not matched to a gene: 12. The CDR3 region is CASSLFDLAGGPGELFF. For the CDR3, the DNA is TGTGCCAGCAGTCTATTCGACCTAGCGGGAGGGCCTGGGGAGCTGTTTTTT.

The chain recombines TRBV27 with TRBJ2-1; 14 positions agree with TRBD2. The junction had 10 bases not matched to a gene; V was cut back by 5 bases and J by 4 bases. This CDR3 is built from 18 residues. Germline V CDR1 and CDR2: MNHEY, SMNVEV (reference sequence). DNA of the CDR3: TGTGCCAGCAGTCGGCGGGGACTAGCGGGAGTTGGGTACAATGAGCAGTTCTTC. Its translation is CASSRRGLAGVGYNEQFF.

This clone was counted between two and nine times. CDR3 sequence reads: CASSPPATGGIKQYF. The CDR3 DNA sequence: TGTGCCAGCTCACCACCGGCGACAGGGGGCATAAAGCAGTACTTC. The chain has TRBV18 and TRBJ2-7, with 10 positions matching TRBD1. Germline V gives CDR1 KGHSH, CDR2 LQKENI. The CDR3 is 15 residues long. The J segment lost 8 bases and the V segment lost 0 bases, leaving 7 bases of the junction unmatched.

V gene TRBV6-6 combines with J gene TRBJ1-2; 9 bases map to TRBD1. CDR3 length equals 14 residues. CDR1 MNHNY and CDR2 SVGAGI come from the germline V gene (reference sequence). V dropped 5 bases and J dropped 6; count of bases not matched to a gene: 7. DNA of the CDR3: TGTGCCAGCAGTACCGGGACAGGGATCGATGGCTACACCTTC. Amino acid sequence: CASSTGTGIDGYTF.

The chain is built from TRBV27 and TRBJ1-5; D gene unclear. Trimming removed 3 bases at V and 4 bases at J, with 4 bases between. Germline loops: CDR1 MNHEY, CDR2 SMNVEV (reference sequence). This CDR3 has 12 amino acids. The CDR3 coding sequence is TGTGCCAGCAGTTTTCTAAATCAGCCCCAGCATTTT. This sequence encodes CASSFLNQPQHF.

This chain links TRBV11-2 with TRBJ1-6; D gene unclear. CDR3 length: 15 amino acids. Trimming removed 0 bases from V and 2 bases from J, with 5 bases in between. Germline CDR1 SGHAT, CDR2 FQNNGV. CDR3 in DNA: TGTGCCAGCAGCTTAGACTATACCTATAATTCACCCCTCCACTTT. Translated: CASSLDYTYNSPLHF.

The chain combines TRBV7-2 with TRBJ2-3, with D perhaps TRBD2 (6 bases). V was cut by 1 base and J by 4 bases, with 6 bases left in between. Per the germline V gene, CDR1 is SGHTA and CDR2 is FQGNSA. The CDR3 is 13 amino acids. As DNA, the CDR3 is TGTGCCAGCAGCTTAGGCGGGGCAGATACGCAGTATTTT. It encodes CASSLGGADTQYF.

The V call is TRBV28, the J call TRBJ1-5, with D possibly being TRBD1 (5 bases). The CDR3 runs to 16 residues. Trimming shortened V by 4 bases and J by 5 bases, and 18 bases separated the two germline ends. Per germline, CDR1 MDHEN and CDR2 SYDVKM. In nucleotides, the CDR3 is TGTGCCAGCAGTTCCCCAATTGGGGGAAATCATCAGCCCCAGCATTTT. It translates to CASSSPIGGNHQPQHF. Looking up the rest from reference TRBV28 and TRBJ1-5 gives the full variable domain: DVKVTQSSRYLVKRTGEKVFLECVQDMDHENMFWYRQDPGLGLRLIYFSYDVKMKEKGDIPEGYSVSREKKERFSLILESASTNQTSMYLCASSSPIGGNHQPQHFGDGTRLSIL.

This clone was counted only a few times. J is TRBJ1-3 and V is TRBV6-1; D might be TRBD1 (5 bases). The germline V and J ends were trimmed by 3 bases and 3 bases, with 12 bases remaining between them. This CDR3 has 15 residues. Germline V gene data show CDR1 as MNHNS and CDR2 as SASEGT. CDR3 loop: CASSEGGVGGNTIYF. The CDR3 DNA sequence: TGTGCCAGCAGTGAGGGAGGGGTGGGTGGAAACACCATATATTTT.

The chain's CDR3 is CATSPPGGSFDEQFF. CDR3 DNA sequence: TGTGCCACCAGCCCGCCGGGCGGGAGTTTCGATGAGCAGTTCTTC. The chain carries TRBV24-1 and TRBJ2-1; 7 nucleotides agree with TRBD2. Germline V gives CDR1 KGHDR, CDR2 SFDVKD. V shed 7 bases and J 8 bases; nucleotides not matched to a gene: 13. The CDR3 sequence is 15 residues long.

J is TRBJ2-5 and V is TRBV2, with 10 bases matching TRBD1. Germline-derived CDR1 and CDR2 are SNHLY and FYNNEI. V shed 6 bases, J shed 5 bases, and the junction held 0 bases outside the gene matches. The CDR3 covers 12 residues. This chain's CDR3 is CASRGQGETQYF. CDR3 nucleotide sequence: TGTGCCAGCAGGGGACAGGGGGAGACCCAGTACTTC. The variable domain in full, with the rest retrieved from reference TRBV2 and TRBJ2-5, is EPEVTQTPSHQVTQMGQEVILRCVPISNHLYFYWYRQILGQKVEFLVSFYNNEISEKSEIFDDQFSVERPDGSNFTLKIRSTKLEDSAMYFCASRGQGETQYFGPGTRLLVL.

This sequence joins TRBV24-1 and TRBJ1-5; D might be TRBD1 (5 bases). This CDR3 spans 16 amino acids. The V gene lost 4 bases and the J gene lost 0 bases, with 12 bases spanning the gap. Germline CDR1 reads KGHDR; CDR2 reads SFDVKD. CDR3 in DNA: TGTGCCACCAGTGAGACCGGGACTCATAGCAATCAGCCCCAGCATTTT. Amino acid sequence: CATSETGTHSNQPQHF.

This clone has just one count. The genes are TRBV2 and TRBJ2-6, with no clear D. V was shortened by 1 base and J by 3 bases, with 1 base between the two germline ends. Germline V lookup: CDR1 SNHLY, CDR2 FYNNEI. The CDR3 runs 13 residues. The CDR3 is CASSEVGANVLTF. The CDR3 bases are TGTGCCAGCAGTGAAGTTGGGGCCAACGTCCTGACTTTC.